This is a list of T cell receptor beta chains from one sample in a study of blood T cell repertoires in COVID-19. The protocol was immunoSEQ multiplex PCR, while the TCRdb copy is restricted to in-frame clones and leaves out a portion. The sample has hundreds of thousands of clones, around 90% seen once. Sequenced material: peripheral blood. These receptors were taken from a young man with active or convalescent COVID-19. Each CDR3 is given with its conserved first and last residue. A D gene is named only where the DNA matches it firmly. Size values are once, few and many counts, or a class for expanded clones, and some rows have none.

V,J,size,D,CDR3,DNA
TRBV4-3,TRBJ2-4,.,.,CASSQANAKNIQYF,TGCGCCAGCAGCCAAGCTAACGCCAAAAACATTCAGTACTTC
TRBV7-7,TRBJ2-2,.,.,CASSPTGFATGELFF,TGTGCCAGCAGCCCCACAGGGTTTGCCACCGGGGAGCTGTTTTTT
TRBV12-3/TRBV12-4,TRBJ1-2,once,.,CASSLVPGSYTF,TGTGCCAGCAGTTTAGTTCCGGGGTCCTACACCTTC
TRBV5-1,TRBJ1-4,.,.,CASSSGNGEKLFF,TGCGCCAGCAGCTCAGGGAACGGTGAAAAACTGTTTTTT
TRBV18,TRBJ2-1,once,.,CASSPLPDRQTNEQFF,TGTGCCAGCTCACCACTCCCTGACAGGCAGACTAATGAGCAGTTCTTC
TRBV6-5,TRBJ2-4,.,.,CASKIRVAKNIQYF,TGTGCCAGCAAAATCAGGGTTGCCAAAAACATTCAGTACTTC
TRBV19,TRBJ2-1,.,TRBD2,CASSILGTSGRNEQFF,TGTGCCAGTAGTATCCTAGGGACTAGCGGGAGAAATGAGCAGTTCTTC
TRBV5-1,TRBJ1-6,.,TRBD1,CASSYSTGTDNSPLHF,TGCGCCAGCAGCTACTCGACAGGGACAGATAATTCACCCCTCCACTTT
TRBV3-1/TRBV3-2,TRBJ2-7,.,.,CASSQFPTTRSYEQYF,TGTGCCAGCAGCCAATTCCCTACTACTAGGTCTTACGAGCAGTACTTC
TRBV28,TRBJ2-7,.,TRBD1,CASSYQNRDRGPYEQYF,TGTGCCAGCAGCTACCAAAACCGGGACAGGGGGCCGTACGAGCAGTACTTC
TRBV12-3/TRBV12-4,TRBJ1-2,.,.,CASTPQPGGYTF,TGTGCCAGCACCCCTCAGCCGGGAGGCTACACCTTC
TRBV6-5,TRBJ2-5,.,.,CASSYFRDTQETQYF,TGTGCCAGCAGTTACTTCCGGGACACCCAAGAGACCCAGTACTTC
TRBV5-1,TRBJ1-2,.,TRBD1,CASSPGQGIRGYTF,TGCGCCAGCAGCCCAGGACAGGGAATAAGGGGCTACACCTTC
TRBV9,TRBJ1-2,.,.,CASSVPQAGYTF,TGTGCCAGCAGCGTACCCCAGGCTGGCTACACCTTC
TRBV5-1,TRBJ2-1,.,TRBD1,CASSRGTGGSSYNEQFF,TGCGCCAGCAGCCGTGGGACAGGGGGAAGCTCCTACAATGAGCAGTTCTTC
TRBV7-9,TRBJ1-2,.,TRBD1,CASSLEGQKRTYGYTF,TGTGCCAGCAGCTTAGAGGGACAGAAGAGAACCTATGGCTACACCTTC
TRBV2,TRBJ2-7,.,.,CASRARGSSYEQYF,TGTGCCAGCAGAGCCAGGGGTAGCTCCTACGAGCAGTACTTC
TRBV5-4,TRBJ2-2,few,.,CASSQGGWETGELFF,TGTGCCAGCAGTCAGGGAGGATGGGAAACCGGGGAGCTGTTTTTT
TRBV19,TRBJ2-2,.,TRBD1,CASSKDRDTGELFF,TGTGCCAGTAGTAAGGACAGGGACACCGGGGAGCTGTTTTTT
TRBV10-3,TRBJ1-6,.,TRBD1,CAIREAQGGSPLHF,TGTGCCATCAGGGAGGCGCAGGGGGGATCACCCCTCCACTTT
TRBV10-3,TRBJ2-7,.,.,CAISVGGPSDPYEQYF,TGTGCCATCAGTGTCGGGGGGCCATCGGATCCCTACGAGCAGTACTTC
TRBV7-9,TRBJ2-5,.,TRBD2,CASTSGSGETQYF,TGTGCCAGCACTAGCGGGAGTGGAGAGACCCAGTACTTC
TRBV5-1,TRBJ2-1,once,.,CASSLDEGDTGYNEQFF,TGCGCCAGCAGCTTGGACGAGGGGGACACGGGCTACAATGAGCAGTTCTTC
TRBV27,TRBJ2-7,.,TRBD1,CASSPGGPYEQYF,TGTGCCAGCAGTCCAGGGGGCCCCTACGAGCAGTACTTC
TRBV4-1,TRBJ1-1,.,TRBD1,CASSQDPGGAWTEAFF,TGCGCCAGCAGCCAAGACCCAGGGGGCGCTTGGACTGAAGCTTTCTTT
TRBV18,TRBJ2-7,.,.,CASSPEARLSISPQYF,TGTGCCAGCTCACCAGAGGCGCGACTTAGCATATCGCCGCAGTACTTC
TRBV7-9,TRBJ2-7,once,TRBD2,CASSLDGLGSNEQYF,TGTGCCAGCAGCCTCGACGGACTAGGTTCTAACGAGCAGTACTTC
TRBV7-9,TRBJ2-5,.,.,CASNEPSQETQYF,TGTGCCAGCAACGAGCCCTCGCAAGAGACCCAGTACTTC
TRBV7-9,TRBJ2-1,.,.,CASSLTQRNNEQFF,TGTGCCAGCAGCTTGACCCAGCGGAACAATGAGCAGTTCTTC
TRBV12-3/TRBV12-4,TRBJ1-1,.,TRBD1,CASSLGTGRRAFF,TGTGCCAGCAGCCTCGGGACAGGGCGGCGGGCTTTCTTT
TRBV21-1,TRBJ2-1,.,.,CASRMRREYNEQFF,TGTGCCAGCAGGATGAGGAGGGAGTACAATGAGCAGTTCTTC
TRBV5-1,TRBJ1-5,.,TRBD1,CASSLQGPNQPQHF,TGCGCCAGCAGCTTACAGGGGCCGAATCAGCCCCAGCATTTT
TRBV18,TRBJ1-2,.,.,CASSPLTAHPYGYTF,TGTGCCAGCTCACCACTGACAGCCCACCCATATGGCTACACCTTC
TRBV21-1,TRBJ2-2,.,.,CASGLNGQGRTGELFF,TGTGCCAGCGGGCTCAATGGACAGGGTCGGACCGGGGAGCTGTTTTTT
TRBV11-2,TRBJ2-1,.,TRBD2,CASNTGTSSPNEQFF,TGTGCCAGCAACACCGGGACTAGCTCTCCGAATGAGCAGTTCTTC
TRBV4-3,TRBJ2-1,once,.,CASSQADSYNEQFF,TGCGCCAGCAGCCAGGCGGACTCCTACAATGAGCAGTTCTTC
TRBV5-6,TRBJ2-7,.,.,CASTQGSYEQYF,TGTGCCAGCACACAGGGTTCCTACGAGCAGTACTTC
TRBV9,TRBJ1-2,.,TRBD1,CASRRQGGYTF,TGTGCCAGCAGGCGACAGGGGGGCTACACCTTC
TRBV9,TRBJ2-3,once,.,CASSPSGVVTDTQYF,TGTGCCAGCAGCCCTTCAGGGGTTGTTACAGATACGCAGTATTTT